One sample yielded the 2 T cell receptor beta chains listed below, sequenced in a study of neurological immune-mediated disorders. Each CDR3 protein is one row after TCRdb ran MiXCR on the 5' RACE reads. Of some 47,000 distinct CDR3 sequences detected, under 25% appear once; the ten largest clones hold around 4.2%. The time point: technical triplicate 3. Sequencing used PBMCs. The receptors were sampled from a man in his sixties with HTLV-1-associated myelopathy (HAM/TSP).

This clonotype occurred many times. The chain links TRBV7-6 to TRBJ1-3, with TRBD1 identical over 8 bases. This CDR3 spans 16 amino acids. The V segment lost 5 bases and the J segment 2 bases; nucleotides outside the gene matches: 8. The germline gives CDR1 SGHVS, CDR2 FNYEAQ. The CDR3 here is CASSQKDRVPGNTIYF. The CDR3 DNA reads TGTGCCAGCAGCCAAAAGGACAGGGTCCCTGGAAACACCATATATTTT.

This clonotype was recorded at least ten times. This chain connects TRBV27 to TRBJ1-1, with unresolved D. Germline V gene lookup returns CDR1 MNHEY and CDR2 SMNVEV (reference sequence). The V end lost 2 bases, the J end lost 0 bases, and 10 bases lay between the germline ends. The CDR3 loop spans 15 amino acids. CDR3 in amino acids: CASSLIGEVNTEAFF. CDR3 in DNA: TGTGCCAGCAGTTTAATCGGAGAGGTGAACACTGAAGCTTTCTTT.